A selection of T cell receptor beta chains follows, all from one sample in a study of CD8 T cells in ankylosing spondylitis. TCRdb used MiXCR to reprocess the 5' RACE reads, holding one entry per CDR3 protein. The data show some 37,000 distinct CDR3 sequences, with 11% seen just once and 20% to 25% held by the top ten. Sequencing was done on a sample of synovial fluid, either unsorted or a sorted T cell fraction (not recorded which). These receptors all come from a male donor with ankylosing spondylitis. Both conserved end residues are part of each CDR3. The D gene is left open where the match is weak. Only some rows state a clone size, as once, few, many or a class for expanded clones.

cdr3_aa cdr3_nt j_call d_call clone_size cdr3_length v_call
CASTPGTFNEQFF TGTGCCAGCACCCCGGGGACTTTCAATGAGCAGTTCTTC TRBJ2-1 - many 13 TRBV2
CASSSRTVAYEQYF TGTGCCAGCAGTTCCCGGACAGTGGCCTACGAGCAGTACTTC TRBJ2-7 - many 14 TRBV28
CASSFDRDYGTEAFF TGTGCCAGCAGTTTCGACAGGGATTACGGCACTGAAGCTTTCTTT TRBJ1-1 TRBD1 many 15 TRBV6-5
CASNKGAGQDQETQYF TGTGCCAGCAACAAAGGGGCCGGACAAGACCAAGAGACCCAGTACTTC TRBJ2-5 - many 16 TRBV6-1
CSVWEFQETQYF TGCAGCGTTTGGGAATTCCAAGAGACCCAGTACTTC TRBJ2-5 - - 12 TRBV29-1
CSASTVNYGYTF TGCAGTGCTTCGACAGTGAACTATGGCTACACCTTC TRBJ1-2 - many 12 TRBV20-1
CASSSRSGALNEKLFF TGTGCCAGCAGCTCCCGTTCAGGAGCCCTTAATGAAAAACTGTTTTTT TRBJ1-4 - many 16 TRBV7-9
CASSTTGIRYTGELFF TGTGCCAGCAGTACAACAGGGATAAGATACACCGGGGAGCTGTTTTTT TRBJ2-2 - many 16 TRBV6-1
CASLDLPLAIYEQFF TGTGCCAGCCTCGACCTTCCTCTAGCAATCTATGAGCAGTTCTTC TRBJ2-1 - - 15 TRBV28
CASSLASGRAEADTQYF TGTGCCAGCAGTTTGGCTAGCGGGAGGGCCGAGGCAGATACGCAGTATTTT TRBJ2-3 TRBD2 many 17 TRBV28
CASSPPRTGGKETQYF TGTGCCAGCAGTCCCCCCCGGACAGGGGGAAAGGAGACCCAGTACTTC TRBJ2-5 TRBD1 many 16 TRBV28
CAGSLYSNQPQHF TGTGCCGGGTCACTGTATAGCAATCAGCCCCAGCATTTT TRBJ1-5 - - 13 TRBV2
CSVQYLGLAGVSSYEQYF TGCAGCGTTCAATACTTGGGACTAGCGGGAGTAAGCTCCTACGAGCAGTACTTC TRBJ2-7 TRBD2 many 18 TRBV29-1
CASSQGLAATYNEQFF TGCGCCAGCAGCCAAGGACTAGCGGCAACCTACAATGAGCAGTTCTTC TRBJ2-1 TRBD2 - 16 TRBV4-1
CTSSQNRLLGVASYNEQFF TGTACCAGCAGCCAAAATAGACTCCTTGGGGTCGCCTCCTACAATGAGCAGTTCTTC TRBJ2-1 - - 19 TRBV4-2
CSARDVQGYEQYF TGCAGTGCTAGAGATGTACAGGGCTACGAGCAGTACTTC TRBJ2-7 - many 13 TRBV20-1
CASSPQDSNRVGANEKLFF TGTGCCAGCAGCCCCCAGGACAGCAACAGGGTAGGGGCTAATGAAAAACTGTTTTTT TRBJ1-4 - few 19 TRBV11-1
CASSTGGNYGYTF TGTGCCAGCAGCACCGGTGGGAACTATGGCTACACCTTC TRBJ1-2 - - 13 TRBV9
CASSGTSGGNTGELFF TGTGCCAGCAGCGGGACTAGCGGAGGGAACACCGGGGAGCTGTTTTTT TRBJ2-2 TRBD2 - 16 TRBV7-2
CASSSDLGNTIYF TGTGCCAGCAGTTCCGACTTGGGAAACACCATATATTTT TRBJ1-3 - many 13 TRBV7-8